This note documents a single TCR beta chain sequence. Its antigen is undetermined. The data belong to a study of cytomegalovirus exposure and HLA in healthy donors. Trimming took 4 bases from V and 5 from J, leaving 14 bases between them. Germline CDR1 LGHNA, CDR2 YNFKEQ. CDR3 size: 15 residues. The PCR ran on 60 Vbeta and 13 Jbeta primers. The data were produced by immunoSEQ multiplex PCR, yet TCRdb's version contains in-frame clones alone and is incomplete. The sample includes 90,000 to 110,000 clones, around 75% of them seen just once. Whole-study results and caveats: Sequencing probably produced one cluster of sequence variants that were highly shared. Cytomegalovirus-associated status was assigned to more than 150 TCR beta chains.

The TCR comes from a man between 25 and 39 years old in good health and CMV-seronegative. The rearrangement joins TRBV4-2 to TRBJ2-2; D possibly corresponds to TRBD2 (6 bases). Sequencing was performed on PBMCs. The CDR3 DNA reads TGTGCCAGCAGCCGAGGGACTGAGGGTACCGGGGAGCTGTTTTTT. Translation gives CASSRGTEGTGELFF.